This paragraph reports one T cell receptor (beta chain). Source study methods: Reference gene primer amplification in the assay estimated nucleated cell counts. This table comes from immunoSEQ multiplex PCR, and its TCRdb copy is limited to in-frame clones, with some not included. V and J calls and clone size follow that table, whereas D and trimming were derived from the DNA. The data contain about 50,000 clones, more than 70% of them singletons. The source of the sample is a study of blood T cell repertoires in COVID-19. Study background: Acute and convalescent COVID-19 samples came from the United States, Italy and Spain. T cells, B-cell-depleted T cells, or PBMCs provided the cDNA or gDNA that served as material.

Sample: peripheral blood. The clonotype comes from a woman in her sixties or seventies with acute or convalescent COVID-19.

The CDR3 DNA sequence: TGTGCCAGCAGCTCCGCTAATATTTGGACTGAAGCTTTCTTT. This codes for CASSSANIWTEAFF. The chain couples TRBV5-4 to TRBJ1-1, with D unresolved. This CDR3 contains 14 residues. The germline V gene encodes CDR1 SGHNT and CDR2 YYREEE (reference sequence). Trimming took off 3 bases at V and 5 bases at J, with 14 bases between the two ends.